This TCR beta chain was identified during a study of CD8 T cells in ankylosing spondylitis. MiXCR was run by TCRdb on the 5' RACE reads, yielding one entry per CDR3 protein. The data show 670,000 or so distinct CDR3 sequences, with roughly 20% seen just once and under 20% held by the top ten. Note on this clonotype: Its antigen remains unidentified.

The length of the CDR3 is 15 residues. V lost 6 bases, J lost 5 bases, and 9 bases stayed unmatched. Germline values: CDR1 DFQATT, CDR2 SNEGSKA (reference sequence). Study-level points and caveats: Seemingly distinctive of ankylosing spondylitis blood was a TCR beta motif formed by eight highly homologous variants.

The sample was blood, either unsorted or a sorted T cell fraction (not recorded which). The clonotype was recovered from a male donor with ankylosing spondylitis. This chain links TRBV20-1 with TRBJ2-1, with 11 bases identical to TRBD2. DNA for the CDR3: TGCAGTGCAAAACCGGGACTAGCGGCTAACAATGAGCAGTTCTTC. Translation gives CSAKPGLAANNEQFF.